One TCR beta chain is described in this entry. The entry originates in a study of blood T cell repertoires in COVID-19. Turning to the study itself: T cells, B-cell-depleted T cells, or PBMCs supplied cDNA or gDNA.

The CDR3 consists of 16 residues. Germline loops: CDR1 SGDLS, CDR2 YYNGEE. Trimming pared 0 bases from V and 6 bases from J, leaving 17 bases between. Data came from immunoSEQ multiplex PCR; TCRdb stores just in-frame clones and leaves some out. The table has fewer than 350,000 clones, around 87% seen once; the top ten hold approximately 8%. The clonotype comes from a woman aged 45-59 years who had recovered from COVID-19. The sequenced material came from peripheral blood. V gene TRBV9 combines with J gene TRBJ2-3; D is perhaps TRBD1 (5 bases). CDR3 coding DNA: TGTGCCAGCAGCGTAGGGCAGGGCTACTCACGGGATACGCAGTATTTT. This codes for CASSVGQGYSRDTQYF.